A selection of T cell receptor beta chains follows, all from one sample in a study of early T cells in non-severe SARS-CoV-2 infection. TCRdb ran MiXCR on the 5' RACE reads and lists one entry per CDR3 protein. The sample gives 65,000 to 95,000 distinct CDR3 sequences, approximately 12% of which show up once; 15% to 18% is in the top ten. Sequencing was performed on whole blood, taken at baseline. Every receptor here comes from an adult who was a healthcare worker with PCR-confirmed SARS-CoV-2 infection or an uninfected control (not recorded which). The donor label of this sample is uncertain. Each CDR3 is given with its conserved first and last residue. Each record gives: V gene, J gene, D gene, clone size, CDR3 protein, CDR3 DNA. The D gene is left open where the match is weak. For some rows the clone size is stated as once, few or many, or as a class when expanded; others skip it.

v_call: TRBV20-1; j_call: TRBJ1-4; d_call: NA; clone_size: NA; cdr3_aa: CSAREQATNEKLFF; cdr3_nt: TGCAGTGCTAGAGAACAGGCTACGAATGAAAAACTGTTTTTT
v_call: TRBV20-1; j_call: TRBJ2-1; d_call: NA; clone_size: few; cdr3_aa: CSARGVGGNEQFF; cdr3_nt: TGCAGTGCTAGAGGGGTAGGAGGCAATGAGCAGTTCTTC
v_call: TRBV11-2; j_call: TRBJ1-5; d_call: NA; clone_size: many; cdr3_aa: CASSFRESNQPQHF; cdr3_nt: TGTGCCAGCAGCTTTCGCGAAAGCAATCAGCCCCAGCATTTT
v_call: TRBV7-2; j_call: TRBJ2-5; d_call: TRBD1; clone_size: few; cdr3_aa: CASSLPRDRARETQYF; cdr3_nt: TGTGCCAGCAGCTTACCGCGGGACAGGGCCCGGGAGACCCAGTACTTC
v_call: TRBV5-1; j_call: TRBJ1-2; d_call: TRBD1; clone_size: many; cdr3_aa: CASSPTGTASIYGYTF; cdr3_nt: TGCGCCAGCAGCCCCACCGGGACAGCTTCGATCTATGGCTACACCTTC
v_call: TRBV9; j_call: TRBJ2-3; d_call: TRBD1; clone_size: many; cdr3_aa: CASSVDRAPQYF; cdr3_nt: TGTGCCAGCAGCGTTGACAGGGCCCCGCAGTATTTT
v_call: TRBV20-1; j_call: TRBJ2-5; d_call: NA; clone_size: NA; cdr3_aa: CSVEGRETQYF; cdr3_nt: TGCAGTGTAGAGGGGCGCGAGACCCAGTACTTC
v_call: TRBV6-6; j_call: TRBJ1-5; d_call: TRBD1; clone_size: NA; cdr3_aa: CASSYEAGGQPQHF; cdr3_nt: TGTGCCAGCAGTTACGAGGCAGGGGGTCAGCCCCAGCATTTT
v_call: TRBV30; j_call: TRBJ1-5; d_call: NA; clone_size: many; cdr3_aa: CAWSLDNNQPQHF; cdr3_nt: TGTGCCTGGAGTTTGGACAATAATCAGCCCCAGCATTTT
v_call: TRBV18; j_call: TRBJ1-5; d_call: NA; clone_size: NA; cdr3_aa: CASSPIGGGEQPQHF; cdr3_nt: TGTGCCAGCTCACCAATAGGGGGGGGCGAACAGCCCCAGCATTTT
v_call: TRBV2; j_call: TRBJ2-7; d_call: NA; clone_size: many; cdr3_aa: CASSGRGPYEQYF; cdr3_nt: TGTGCCAGCAGTGGCCGGGGCCCGTACGAGCAGTACTTC
v_call: TRBV27; j_call: TRBJ2-3; d_call: TRBD2; clone_size: few; cdr3_aa: CASSLAGGPTDTQYF; cdr3_nt: TGTGCCAGCAGCTTAGCGGGGGGGCCCACAGATACGCAGTATTTT
v_call: TRBV4-3; j_call: TRBJ1-1; d_call: NA; clone_size: few; cdr3_aa: CASSQDLAGTEAFF; cdr3_nt: TGCGCCAGCAGCCAAGATCTTGCCGGGACTGAAGCTTTCTTT
v_call: TRBV5-1; j_call: TRBJ2-1; d_call: TRBD2; clone_size: few; cdr3_aa: CASSFSSGKTYNEQFF; cdr3_nt: TGCGCCAGCAGCTTCTCTAGCGGCAAAACCTACAATGAGCAGTTCTTC
v_call: TRBV5-5; j_call: TRBJ2-1; d_call: NA; clone_size: many; cdr3_aa: CASSPWVYNEQFF; cdr3_nt: TGTGCCAGCAGCCCTTGGGTGTACAATGAGCAGTTCTTC
v_call: TRBV13; j_call: TRBJ2-7; d_call: NA; clone_size: NA; cdr3_aa: CASSLGPGSYEQYF; cdr3_nt: TGTGCCAGCAGCTTAGGCCCGGGTTCCTACGAGCAGTACTTC
v_call: TRBV7-8; j_call: TRBJ2-3; d_call: NA; clone_size: many; cdr3_aa: CASSLDGGGTPDTQYF; cdr3_nt: TGTGCCAGCAGCTTAGACGGGGGAGGAACCCCAGATACGCAGTATTTT
v_call: TRBV7-2; j_call: TRBJ2-4; d_call: NA; clone_size: few; cdr3_aa: CASSFSGRPEDIQYF; cdr3_nt: TGTGCCAGCAGCTTCTCGGGACGGCCTGAGGACATTCAGTACTTC
v_call: TRBV10-3; j_call: TRBJ2-3; d_call: NA; clone_size: NA; cdr3_aa: CAISPAQGRLTDTQYF; cdr3_nt: TGTGCCATCAGTCCTGCACAGGGCAGGCTTACAGATACGCAGTATTTT
v_call: TRBV12-3/TRBV12-4; j_call: TRBJ2-1; d_call: TRBD2; clone_size: NA; cdr3_aa: CASRKSGGSEQFF; cdr3_nt: TGTGCCAGCAGGAAAAGCGGGGGAAGCGAGCAGTTCTTC
v_call: TRBV18; j_call: TRBJ1-2; d_call: NA; clone_size: NA; cdr3_aa: CASSLAENYGYTF; cdr3_nt: TGTGCCAGCTCACTCGCGGAGAACTATGGCTACACCTTC
v_call: TRBV6-5; j_call: TRBJ2-3; d_call: NA; clone_size: many; cdr3_aa: CASSYGDHTDTQYF; cdr3_nt: TGTGCCAGCAGTTATGGGGACCACACAGATACGCAGTATTTT
v_call: TRBV6-1; j_call: TRBJ2-3; d_call: NA; clone_size: NA; cdr3_aa: CASSDGRAEDTQYF; cdr3_nt: TGTGCCAGCAGTGACGGTCGGGCGGAAGATACGCAGTATTTT
v_call: TRBV28; j_call: TRBJ1-1; d_call: NA; clone_size: NA; cdr3_aa: CASSLEATGNTEAFF; cdr3_nt: TGTGCCAGCAGTTTAGAGGCAACAGGTAACACTGAAGCTTTCTTT
v_call: TRBV7-2; j_call: TRBJ1-5; d_call: NA; clone_size: few; cdr3_aa: CASSRGTPPQPQHF; cdr3_nt: TGTGCCAGCAGCCGGGGGACACCTCCTCAGCCCCAGCATTTT
v_call: TRBV7-7; j_call: TRBJ2-5; d_call: NA; clone_size: few; cdr3_aa: CASSYLPQETQYF; cdr3_nt: TGTGCCAGCAGCTATCTACCCCAAGAGACCCAGTACTTC
v_call: TRBV19; j_call: TRBJ2-4; d_call: NA; clone_size: NA; cdr3_aa: CASSLSGGAGAKNIQYF; cdr3_nt: TGTGCCAGTTCCCTTAGCGGTGGGGCAGGGGCCAAAAACATTCAGTACTTC
v_call: TRBV3-1; j_call: TRBJ2-1; d_call: TRBD2; clone_size: NA; cdr3_aa: CASSPLSGTSHSSYNEQFF; cdr3_nt: TGTGCCAGCAGCCCGCTTTCCGGGACTAGCCATAGCTCCTACAATGAGCAGTTCTTC
v_call: TRBV4-3; j_call: TRBJ1-1; d_call: NA; clone_size: NA; cdr3_aa: CASSQYLVGTEAFF; cdr3_nt: TGCGCCAGCAGCCAATATCTGGTGGGCACTGAAGCTTTCTTT
v_call: TRBV11-2; j_call: TRBJ2-7; d_call: NA; clone_size: many; cdr3_aa: CASSFTPGVSDEQYF; cdr3_nt: TGTGCCAGCAGCTTCACCCCGGGAGTTTCAGACGAGCAGTACTTC
v_call: TRBV6-1; j_call: TRBJ1-2; d_call: TRBD1; clone_size: NA; cdr3_aa: CASSYWTGFNYGYTF; cdr3_nt: TGTGCCAGCAGTTACTGGACAGGCTTCAACTATGGCTACACCTTC
v_call: TRBV6-5; j_call: TRBJ1-2; d_call: NA; clone_size: many; cdr3_aa: CASSYSDRHGYTF; cdr3_nt: TGTGCCAGCAGTTACTCCGACAGACATGGCTACACCTTC
v_call: TRBV18; j_call: TRBJ1-1; d_call: TRBD1; clone_size: many; cdr3_aa: CASSPRTGDTEAFF; cdr3_nt: TGTGCCAGCTCACCACGCACAGGGGACACTGAAGCTTTCTTT
v_call: TRBV11-2; j_call: TRBJ2-3; d_call: NA; clone_size: many; cdr3_aa: CASRMSGEVGTDTQYF; cdr3_nt: TGTGCCAGCAGGATGTCGGGAGAAGTTGGGACAGATACGCAGTATTTT
v_call: TRBV19; j_call: TRBJ2-2; d_call: NA; clone_size: NA; cdr3_aa: CASPGTQTGELFF; cdr3_nt: TGTGCCAGTCCCGGGACACAGACCGGGGAGCTGTTTTTT
v_call: TRBV7-9; j_call: TRBJ2-1; d_call: NA; clone_size: few; cdr3_aa: CACKGAALYNEQFF; cdr3_nt: TGTGCCTGTAAAGGGGCGGCTCTCTACAATGAGCAGTTCTTC
v_call: TRBV6-1; j_call: TRBJ2-7; d_call: NA; clone_size: few; cdr3_aa: CASSETQWVLYEQYF; cdr3_nt: TGTGCCAGCAGTGAAACCCAATGGGTCCTCTACGAGCAGTACTTC
v_call: TRBV27; j_call: TRBJ2-5; d_call: NA; clone_size: NA; cdr3_aa: CASSSPPQKDQYF; cdr3_nt: TGTGCCAGCAGCTCCCCCCCTCAGAAAGACCAGTACTTC
v_call: TRBV4-3; j_call: TRBJ1-4; d_call: NA; clone_size: few; cdr3_aa: CASSQEGPNNEKLFF; cdr3_nt: TGCGCCAGCAGCCAAGAGGGACCGAATAATGAAAAACTGTTTTTT
v_call: TRBV7-3; j_call: TRBJ1-6; d_call: NA; clone_size: many; cdr3_aa: CASSFLWNSPLHF; cdr3_nt: TGTGCCAGCAGCTTTCTGTGGAATTCACCCCTCCACTTT
v_call: TRBV7-9; j_call: TRBJ2-1; d_call: TRBD1; clone_size: NA; cdr3_aa: CASRFRTGYNEQFF; cdr3_nt: TGTGCCAGCAGATTCCGGACAGGCTACAATGAGCAGTTCTTC
v_call: TRBV6-5; j_call: TRBJ2-1; d_call: NA; clone_size: few; cdr3_aa: CASSSTGEQFF; cdr3_nt: TGTGCCAGCAGTTCCACGGGGGAGCAGTTCTTC
v_call: TRBV2; j_call: TRBJ1-1; d_call: NA; clone_size: many; cdr3_aa: CASSAELSGATTEAFF; cdr3_nt: TGTGCCAGCAGTGCGGAATTGTCAGGGGCTACCACTGAAGCTTTCTTT
v_call: TRBV12-3/TRBV12-4; j_call: TRBJ1-5; d_call: TRBD1; clone_size: few; cdr3_aa: CASRPGTGGYQPQHF; cdr3_nt: TGTGCCAGCAGGCCCGGGACAGGGGGGTATCAGCCCCAGCATTTT
v_call: TRBV30; j_call: TRBJ1-2; d_call: TRBD1; clone_size: NA; cdr3_aa: CAWRTGGFRGYTF; cdr3_nt: TGTGCCTGGCGCACAGGGGGCTTTCGAGGCTACACCTTC